This TCR beta chain was retrieved from a study of blood T cell repertoires in COVID-19. Across about two dozen US areas, participants ranged in age from about 18 to 100 years. In the original processing: Reference gene primer amplification yielded estimated nucleated cell counts. Profiling relied on immunoSEQ multiplex PCR, and the TCRdb table lists in-frame clones only, not all of them. V and J calls and clone size are given by that table; D and trimming were obtained from the DNA. The table lists approximately 260,000 clones, about 86% of them singletons. The source is a middle-aged woman with acute COVID-19. The sequenced sample was PBMCs or T cells enriched from blood (not recorded which).

CDR3 coding DNA: TGTGCCAGCAGCTCGTCTAGGGAGTACGAGCAGTACTTC. It specifies CASSSSREYEQYF. This sequence joins TRBV11-3 and TRBJ2-7, with D possibly matching TRBD2 (5 bases). V was shortened by 4 bases and J by 4 bases, with 11 bases between the two germline ends. In germline, CDR1 is SGHNT, CDR2 YENEEA. The CDR3 has 13 residues.